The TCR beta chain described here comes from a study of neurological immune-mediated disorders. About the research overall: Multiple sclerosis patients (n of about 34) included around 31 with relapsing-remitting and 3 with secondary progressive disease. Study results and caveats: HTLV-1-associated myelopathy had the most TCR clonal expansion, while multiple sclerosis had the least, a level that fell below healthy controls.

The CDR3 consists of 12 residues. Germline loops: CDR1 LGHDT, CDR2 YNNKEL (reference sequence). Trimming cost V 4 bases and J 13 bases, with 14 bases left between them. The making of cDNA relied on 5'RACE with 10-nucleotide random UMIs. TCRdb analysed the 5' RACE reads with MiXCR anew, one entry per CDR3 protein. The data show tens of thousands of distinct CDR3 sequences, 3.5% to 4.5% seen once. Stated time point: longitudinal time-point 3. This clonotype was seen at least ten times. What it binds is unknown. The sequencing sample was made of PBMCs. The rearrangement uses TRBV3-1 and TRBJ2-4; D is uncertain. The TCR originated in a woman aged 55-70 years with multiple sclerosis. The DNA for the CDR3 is TGTGCCAGCAGCCCACTCGGAGAAGGCCAGTACTTC. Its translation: CASSPLGEGQYF.